Presented here are 13 T cell receptor beta chains from one specimen sequenced in a study of read filtering for tumor transcriptome and immune sequencing. This library used around 400 ng RNA and molecular barcoded adaptors spanning alpha/delta and beta/gamma chains. TCRdb passed the reads through MiXCR, listing each CDR3 protein once. The table has around 140,000 distinct CDR3 sequences, roughly 13% seen once; the top ten hold just under 8.5%. The sample was a population of CD138-negative cells sorted from bone marrow. The receptors here all came from a donor at least 40 years old with multiple myeloma.

A few counts support this clonotype. V gene TRBV5-5 combines with J gene TRBJ2-7, with a tentative D call TRBD1 (6 bases). Germline loops: CDR1 SGHKS, CDR2 YYEKEE (reference sequence). The CDR3 covers 16 residues. V lost 6 bases and J lost 9, with 28 bases in between. The CDR3 nucleotides read TGTGCCAGCACCCACCCTTCCGGGACAAGGACGCCCGTGCAGTACTTC. It codes for CASTHPSGTRTPVQYF.

The table lists this clonotype with a few counts. The J gene is TRBJ2-1, the V gene TRBV2; 12 bases align to TRBD1. This CDR3 comprises 17 residues. After removal of 3 bases from V and 9 bases from J, the junction contained 12 bases not matched to a gene. Germline V CDR1 and CDR2: SNHLY, FYNNEI. CDR3 nucleotide sequence: TGTGCCAGCAGTGACCTCCCCCGGGACAGGGGGCGCCTTGAGCAGTTCTTC. This translates into CASSDLPRDRGRLEQFF.

This clonotype was found a few times. The genes are TRBV30 and TRBJ1-3; D uncertain. In germline, CDR1 is GTSNPN, CDR2 SVGIG (reference sequence). The CDR3 loop spans 14 amino acids. Trimming pared 0 bases from V and 0 bases from J, leaving 6 bases between. The CDR3 nucleotides read TGTGCCTGGAGTGTTTCTAACTCTGGAAACACCATATATTTT. Protein product: CAWSVSNSGNTIYF.

In regard to this clonotype: A read error may be the cause here, since a much bigger clone is one base away. The rearrangement joins TRBV5-1 to TRBJ2-3; D may be TRBD1 (6 bases). This CDR3 is 16 amino acids long. Trimming left V 3 bases short and J 2 bases short, with 16 bases between. Germline V gives CDR1 SGHRS, CDR2 YFSETQ. The CDR3 spells CASSWAGTRPTDTQYF. DNA of the CDR3: TGCGCCAGCAGCTGGGCCGGGACAAGGCCCACAGATACGCAGTATTTT.

The table lists this clonotype with many counts. The V gene is TRBV12-3 or TRBV12-4, the J gene TRBJ1-5; no clear D gene. With 6 bases removed from V and 4 bases from J, the gap between germline ends came to 10 bases. CDR3 length: 13 amino acids. This CDR3 is CASSPGRNQPQHF. DNA of the CDR3: TGTGCCAGCAGCCCAGGACGTAATCAGCCCCAGCATTTT.

The chain uses TRBV19 and TRBJ2-2; D ambiguous. The germline CDR1 and CDR2 sequences are LNHDA and SQIVND (reference sequence). Trimming stripped 10 bases from V and 1 base from J, with 4 bases between. This CDR3 is 11 amino acids long. The CDR3 nucleotides read TGTGCCACATGGAACACCGGGGAGCTGTTTTTT. It yields the protein CATWNTGELFF.

The genes are TRBV27 and TRBJ2-5; maybe TRBD1 (6 bases). Germline V CDR1 and CDR2: MNHEY, SMNVEV (reference sequence). This CDR3 comprises 15 residues. V lost 6 bases to trimming and J lost 2 bases, with 16 bases between them. The CDR3 here is CASSTAGTPQETQYF. The CDR3 DNA sequence: TGTGCCAGCAGCACGGCCGGGACACCTCAAGAGACCCAGTACTTC.

This clonotype has a count of ten or more. The chain combines TRBV29-1 with TRBJ2-1; 9 bases align to TRBD1. The CDR3 is 14 residues long. Trimming cost V 6 bases and J 3 bases; bases outside gene matches: 6. Germline V lookup: CDR1 SQVTM, CDR2 ANQGSEA. CDR3 in amino acids: CSVNDRGVYNEQFF. Written as DNA, the CDR3 is TGCAGCGTCAATGACAGGGGGGTCTACAATGAGCAGTTCTTC.

This clonotype was detected ten times or more. The J gene is TRBJ2-2, the V gene TRBV10-3; the match to TRBD1 covers 7 bases. The CDR3 is 13 amino acids. CDR1 ENHRY and CDR2 SYGVKD come from the germline V gene. The V gene end was trimmed by 10 bases and the J gene end by 1 base; junction bases not matched to a gene: 3. In nucleotides, the CDR3 is TGTGCCAACCGGGACAGGAACACCGGGGAGCTGTTTTTT. It yields the protein CANRDRNTGELFF.

Concerning this clonotype itself: This could be a read error, since a much larger clone is one nucleotide away. V usage is TRBV4-1 and J usage is TRBJ1-5, with D maybe TRBD1 (5 bases). Per the germline V gene, CDR1 is MGHRA and CDR2 is YSYEKL. The V end was cut by 0 bases, the J end by 5 bases, with 11 bases between. The CDR3 has 15 residues. The CDR3 sequence: CASSQEWGSDQPQHF. CDR3 sequence (DNA): TGCGCCAGCAGCCAAGAGTGGGGGAGCGATCAGCCCCAGCATTTT.

In this sample, this clonotype turned up many times. The V gene is TRBV7-9, the J gene TRBJ2-1; 13 bases align to TRBD2. The CDR3 runs 15 residues. Trimming removed 1 base from V and 8 bases from J; junction bases left unmatched: 2. CDR1 is SEHNR, CDR2 FQNEAQ, per germline (reference sequence). CDR3 protein: CASSLGLAGGYEQFF. CDR3 DNA sequence: TGTGCCAGCAGCTTAGGACTAGCGGGAGGTTATGAGCAGTTCTTC.

This clonotype was counted ten times or more. The chain links TRBV6-1 to TRBJ2-1, with 9 positions matching TRBD2. The CDR3 length is 16 residues. Germline V gives CDR1 MNHNS, CDR2 SASEGT. The V gene end was trimmed by 5 bases and the J gene end by 4 bases; junction bases not matched to a gene: 9. The CDR3 sequence: CASSQEASGTYNEQFF. The CDR3 DNA sequence: TGTGCCAGCAGTCAAGAGGCTAGCGGGACTTACAATGAGCAGTTCTTC.

This clonotype was picked up a small number of times. This sequence joins TRBV20-1 and TRBJ2-1; 12 bases fit TRBD2. The length of the CDR3 is 17 residues. The germline gives CDR1 DFQATT, CDR2 SNEGSKA (reference sequence). The V and J ends lost 6 bases and 0 bases, in that order; junction bases with no gene match: 9. CDR3 amino acids: CSASGTSGPASYNEQFF. The DNA for the CDR3 is TGCAGTGCATCCGGGACTAGCGGGCCCGCCTCCTACAATGAGCAGTTCTTC.